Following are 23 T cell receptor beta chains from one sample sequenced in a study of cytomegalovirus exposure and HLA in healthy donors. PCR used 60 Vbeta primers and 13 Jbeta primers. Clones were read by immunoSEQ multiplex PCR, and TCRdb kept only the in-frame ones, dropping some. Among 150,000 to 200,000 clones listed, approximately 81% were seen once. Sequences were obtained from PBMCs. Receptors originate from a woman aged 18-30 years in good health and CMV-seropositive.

CDR3 residues: CASSQTLAGYNEQFF. CDR3 sequence (DNA): TGTGCCAGCAGTCAGACACTAGCGGGGTACAATGAGCAGTTCTTC. This chain uses TRBV27 with TRBJ2-1, with TRBD2 identical over 10 bases. In germline, CDR1 is MNHEY, CDR2 SMNVEV (reference sequence). Germline trimming cut 5 bases from V and 4 bases from J; bases unmatched to any gene: 5. The CDR3 is 15 amino acids.

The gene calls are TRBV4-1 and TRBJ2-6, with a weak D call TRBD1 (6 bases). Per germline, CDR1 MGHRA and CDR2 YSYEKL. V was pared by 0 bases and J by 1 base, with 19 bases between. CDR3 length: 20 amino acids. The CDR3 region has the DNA TGCGCCAGCAGCCAAGATCCCCCACCAGGGGTGCCATCTGGGGCCAACGTCCTGACTTTC. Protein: CASSQDPPPGVPSGANVLTF.

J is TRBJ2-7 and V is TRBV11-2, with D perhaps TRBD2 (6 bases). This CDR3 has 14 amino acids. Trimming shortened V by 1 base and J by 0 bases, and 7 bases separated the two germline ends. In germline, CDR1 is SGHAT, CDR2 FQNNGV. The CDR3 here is CASSLGGDSYEQYF. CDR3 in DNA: TGTGCCAGCAGCTTAGGGGGGGACTCCTACGAGCAGTACTTC.

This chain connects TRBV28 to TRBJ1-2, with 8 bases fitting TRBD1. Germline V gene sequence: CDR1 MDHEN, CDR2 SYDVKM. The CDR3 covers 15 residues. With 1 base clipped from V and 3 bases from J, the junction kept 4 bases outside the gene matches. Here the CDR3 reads CASSLSGTGYYGYTF. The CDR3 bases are TGTGCCAGCAGTTTATCCGGGACAGGCTACTATGGCTACACCTTC.

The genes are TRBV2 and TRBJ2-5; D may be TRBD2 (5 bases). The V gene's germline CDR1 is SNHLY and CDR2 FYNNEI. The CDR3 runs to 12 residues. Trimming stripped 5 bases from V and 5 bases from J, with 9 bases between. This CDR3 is CASSPGLETQYF. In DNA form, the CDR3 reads TGTGCCAGCAGTCCGGGGTTGGAGACCCAGTACTTC.

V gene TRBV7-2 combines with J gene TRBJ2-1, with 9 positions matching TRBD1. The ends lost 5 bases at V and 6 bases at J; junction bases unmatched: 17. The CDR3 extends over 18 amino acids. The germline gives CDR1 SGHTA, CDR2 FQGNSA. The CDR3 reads CASSLSFGTGSFFNEQFF. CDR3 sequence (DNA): TGTGCCAGCAGCCTTTCTTTTGGGACAGGGAGCTTTTTCAATGAGCAGTTCTTC.

The CDR3 spells CASSTTGGLNTEAFF. The CDR3 nucleotides read TGTGCCAGCAGCACCACAGGGGGGCTGAACACTGAAGCTTTCTTT. The gene calls are TRBV7-9 and TRBJ1-1; 8 bases are a match to TRBD1. The germline CDR1 and CDR2 sequences are SEHNR and FQNEAQ (reference sequence). V shed 5 bases, J shed 0 bases, and the junction held 5 bases outside the gene matches. The CDR3 covers 15 residues.

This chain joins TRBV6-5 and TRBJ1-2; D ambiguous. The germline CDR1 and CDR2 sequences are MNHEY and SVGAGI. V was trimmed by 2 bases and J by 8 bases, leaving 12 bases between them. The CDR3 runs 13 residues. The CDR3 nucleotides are TGTGCCAGCAGTTACGGAGGGCTTAAGGGCTACACCTTC. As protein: CASSYGGLKGYTF.

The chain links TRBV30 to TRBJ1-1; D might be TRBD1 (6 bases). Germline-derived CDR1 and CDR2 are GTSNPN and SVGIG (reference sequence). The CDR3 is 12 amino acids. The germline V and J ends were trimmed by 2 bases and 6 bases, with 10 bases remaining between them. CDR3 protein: CAWSINRAEAFF. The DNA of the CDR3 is TGTGCCTGGAGTATAAACAGGGCTGAAGCTTTCTTT.

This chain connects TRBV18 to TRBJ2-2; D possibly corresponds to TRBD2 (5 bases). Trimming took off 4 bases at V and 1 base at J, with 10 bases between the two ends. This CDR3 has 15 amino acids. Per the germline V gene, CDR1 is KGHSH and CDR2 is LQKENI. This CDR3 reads CASSRRAQNTGELFF. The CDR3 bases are TGTGCCAGCTCACGGCGGGCACAGAACACCGGGGAGCTGTTTTTT.

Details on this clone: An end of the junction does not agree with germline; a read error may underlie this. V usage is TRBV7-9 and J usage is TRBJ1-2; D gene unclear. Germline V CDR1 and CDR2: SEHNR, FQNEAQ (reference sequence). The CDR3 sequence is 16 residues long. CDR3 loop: CSSSFGLQIRMSGYTF. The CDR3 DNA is TGTTCCAGCAGCTTTGGGCTCCAAATAAGGATGTCTGGCTACACCTTC.

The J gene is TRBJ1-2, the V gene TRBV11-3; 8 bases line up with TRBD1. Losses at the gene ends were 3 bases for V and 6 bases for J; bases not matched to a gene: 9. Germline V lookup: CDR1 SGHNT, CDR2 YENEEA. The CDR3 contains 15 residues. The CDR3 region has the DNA TGTGCCAGCAGCTTGGCAGGGGGCCTTTTGGATGGCTACACCTTC. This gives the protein CASSLAGGLLDGYTF.

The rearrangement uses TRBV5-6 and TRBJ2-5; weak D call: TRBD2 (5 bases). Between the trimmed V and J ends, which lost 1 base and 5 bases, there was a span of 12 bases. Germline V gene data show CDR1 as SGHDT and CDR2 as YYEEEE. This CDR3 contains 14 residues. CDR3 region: CASSLKREVETQYF. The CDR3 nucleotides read TGTGCCAGCAGCTTGAAGAGGGAAGTTGAGACCCAGTACTTC.

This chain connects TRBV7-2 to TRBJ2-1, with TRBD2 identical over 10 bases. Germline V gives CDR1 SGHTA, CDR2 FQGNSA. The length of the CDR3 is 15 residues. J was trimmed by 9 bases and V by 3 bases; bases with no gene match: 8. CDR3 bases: TGTGCCAGCAGCTTCAGGGGACTAGCGCAAGGTGAGCAGTTCTTC. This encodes CASSFRGLAQGEQFF.

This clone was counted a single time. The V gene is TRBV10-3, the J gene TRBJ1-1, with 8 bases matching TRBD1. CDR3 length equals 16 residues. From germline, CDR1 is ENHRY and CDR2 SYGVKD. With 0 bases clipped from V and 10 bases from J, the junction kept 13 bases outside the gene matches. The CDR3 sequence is CAISESRQSSQGAAFF. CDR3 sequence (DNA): TGTGCCATCAGTGAGTCGAGGCAATCCTCCCAGGGGGCAGCTTTCTTT.

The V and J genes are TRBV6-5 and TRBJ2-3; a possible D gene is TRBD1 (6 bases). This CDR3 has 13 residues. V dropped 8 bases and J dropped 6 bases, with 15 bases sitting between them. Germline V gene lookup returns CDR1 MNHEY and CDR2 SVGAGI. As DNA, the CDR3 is TGTGCCAGCGCCAGGGGCCGCGAGGATACGCAGTATTTT. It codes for CASARGREDTQYF.

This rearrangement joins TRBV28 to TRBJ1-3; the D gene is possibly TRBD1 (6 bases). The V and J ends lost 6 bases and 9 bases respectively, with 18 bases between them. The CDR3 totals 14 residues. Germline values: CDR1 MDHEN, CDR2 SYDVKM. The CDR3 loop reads CASSTGFGLGTIYF. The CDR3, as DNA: TGTGCCAGCAGCACAGGGTTCGGCTTAGGCACCATATATTTT.

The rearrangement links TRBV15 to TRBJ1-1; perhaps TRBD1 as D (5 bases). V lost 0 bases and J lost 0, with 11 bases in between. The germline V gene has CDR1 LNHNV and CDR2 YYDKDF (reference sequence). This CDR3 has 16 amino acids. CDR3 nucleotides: TGTGCCACCAGCAGAGAGGGCGGGACGTTGAACACTGAAGCTTTCTTT. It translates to CATSREGGTLNTEAFF. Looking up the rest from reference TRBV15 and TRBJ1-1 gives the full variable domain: DAMVIQNPRYQVTQFGKPVTLSCSQTLNHNVMYWYQQKSSQAPKLLFHYYDKDFNNEADTPDNFQSRRPNTSFCFLDIRSPGLGDTAMYLCATSREGGTLNTEAFFGQGTRLTVV.

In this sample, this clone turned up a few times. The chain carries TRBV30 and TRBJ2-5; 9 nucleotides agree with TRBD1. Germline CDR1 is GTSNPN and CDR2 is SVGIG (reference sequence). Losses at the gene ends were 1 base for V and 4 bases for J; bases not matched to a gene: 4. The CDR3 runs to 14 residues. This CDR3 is CAWSGNRGRETQYF. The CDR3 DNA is TGTGCCTGGAGTGGTAACAGGGGGCGAGAGACCCAGTACTTC.

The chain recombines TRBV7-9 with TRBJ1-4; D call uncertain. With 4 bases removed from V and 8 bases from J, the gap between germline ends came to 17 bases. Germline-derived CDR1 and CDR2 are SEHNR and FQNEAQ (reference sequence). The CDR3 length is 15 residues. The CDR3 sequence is CASSSLGFIAEKLFF. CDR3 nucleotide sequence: TGTGCCAGCAGCTCTCTGGGCTTTATTGCGGAAAAACTGTTTTTT. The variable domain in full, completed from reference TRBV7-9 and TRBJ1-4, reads DTGVSQNPRHKITKRGQNVTFRCDPISEHNRLYWYRQTLGQGPEFLTYFQNEAQLEKSRLLSDRFSAERPKGSFSTLEIQRTEQGDSAMYLCASSSLGFIAEKLFFGSGTQLSVL.

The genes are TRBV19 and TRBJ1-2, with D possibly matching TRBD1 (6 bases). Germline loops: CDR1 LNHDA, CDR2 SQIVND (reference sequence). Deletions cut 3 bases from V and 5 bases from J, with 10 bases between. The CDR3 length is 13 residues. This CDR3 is CASSIRQAYGYTF. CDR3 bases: TGTGCCAGTAGTATTAGACAGGCGTATGGCTACACCTTC.

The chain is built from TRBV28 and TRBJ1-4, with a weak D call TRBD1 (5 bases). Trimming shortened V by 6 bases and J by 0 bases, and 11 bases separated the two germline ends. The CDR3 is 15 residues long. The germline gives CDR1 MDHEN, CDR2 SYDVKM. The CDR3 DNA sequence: TGTGCCAGCAGACCTTCAGGGACAACTAATGAAAAACTGTTTTTT. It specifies CASRPSGTTNEKLFF. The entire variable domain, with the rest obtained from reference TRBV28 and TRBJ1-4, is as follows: DVKVTQSSRYLVKRTGEKVFLECVQDMDHENMFWYRQDPGLGLRLIYFSYDVKMKEKGDIPEGYSVSREKKERFSLILESASTNQTSMYLCASRPSGTTNEKLFFGSGTQLSVL.

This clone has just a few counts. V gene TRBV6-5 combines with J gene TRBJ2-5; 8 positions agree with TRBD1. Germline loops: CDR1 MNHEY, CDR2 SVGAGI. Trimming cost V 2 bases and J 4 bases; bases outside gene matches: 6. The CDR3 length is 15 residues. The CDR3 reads CASSYQGAGRETQYF. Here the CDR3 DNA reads TGTGCCAGCAGTTACCAGGGGGCCGGGCGAGAGACCCAGTACTTC.